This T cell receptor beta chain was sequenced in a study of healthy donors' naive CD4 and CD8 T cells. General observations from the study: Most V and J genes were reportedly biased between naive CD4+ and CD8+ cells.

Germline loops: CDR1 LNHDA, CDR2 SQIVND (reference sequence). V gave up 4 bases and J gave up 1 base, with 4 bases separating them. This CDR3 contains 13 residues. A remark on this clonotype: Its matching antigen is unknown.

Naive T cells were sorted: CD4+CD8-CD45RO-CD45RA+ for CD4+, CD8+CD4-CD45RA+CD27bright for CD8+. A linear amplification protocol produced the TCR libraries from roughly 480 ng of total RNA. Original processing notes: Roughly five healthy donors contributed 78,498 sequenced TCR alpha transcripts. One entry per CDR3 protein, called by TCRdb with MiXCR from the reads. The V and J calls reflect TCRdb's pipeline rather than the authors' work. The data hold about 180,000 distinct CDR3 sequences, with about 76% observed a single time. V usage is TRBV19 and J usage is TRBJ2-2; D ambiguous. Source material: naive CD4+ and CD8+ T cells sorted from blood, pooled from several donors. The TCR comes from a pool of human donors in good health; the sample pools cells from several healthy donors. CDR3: CASSRGNTGELFF. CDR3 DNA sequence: TGTGCCAGTAGTAGGGGGAACACCGGGGAGCTGTTTTTT.